Listed here are 13 T cell receptor beta chains from one sample, sequenced in a study of blood T cell repertoires in COVID-19 (dated by TCRdb to about 2020). The library was built by means of the immunoSEQ multiplex PCR assay. TCRdb's version of the immuneACCESS table is confined to in-frame rearrangements and falls short of the full clone set. An unresolved V gene accounts for under half of the shortfall where checked; the remainder is of unknown origin. This sample is represented by under 200,000 clones; about nine tenths of them were singletons. Of the sample, approximately 0.56% falls within the top ten clones. What was sequenced was peripheral blood. Source of these receptors: a man in his forties or fifties with acute or convalescent COVID-19.

The V gene is TRBV3-1 (or the pseudogene TRBV3-2), the J gene TRBJ2-2, with TRBD2 identical over 11 bases. Looked up from germline, CDR1 is LGHDT and CDR2 is YNNKEL (reference sequence). The length of the CDR3 is 14 residues. Trimming at V came to 8 bases and at J to 1 base, leaving 0 bases not matched to a gene. CDR3 sequence reads: CASGTSGNTGELFF. In nucleotides, the CDR3 is TGTGCCAGCGGGACTAGCGGGAACACCGGGGAGCTGTTTTTT.

This clone was seen a handful of times. The chain has TRBV6-6 and TRBJ1-6, with TRBD1 matching over 10 bases. The CDR3 has 16 amino acids. Germline V gene sequence: CDR1 MNHNY, CDR2 SVGAGI (reference sequence). Trimming took 2 bases from V and 6 from J; bases not matched to a gene: 4. The DNA for the CDR3 is TGTGCCAGCAGTTACCGCCGGGACAGGGGTAATTCACCCCTCCACTTT. Its protein product is CASSYRRDRGNSPLHF.

This chain connects TRBV7-2 to TRBJ1-5, with 7 bases matching TRBD1. Looked up from germline, CDR1 is SGHTA and CDR2 is FQGNSA. The V and J ends lost 5 bases and 6 bases, in that order; junction bases with no gene match: 7. The CDR3 loop spans 14 amino acids. The chain's CDR3 is CASSGQGVGQPQHF. The CDR3 DNA reads TGTGCCAGCAGCGGTCAGGGGGTCGGTCAGCCCCAGCATTTT.

The chain uses TRBV29-1 and TRBJ1-3, with unresolved D. Germline V gives CDR1 SQVTM, CDR2 ANQGSEA. This CDR3 spans 12 amino acids. Trimming pared 8 bases from V and 8 bases from J, leaving 16 bases between. CDR3 residues: CSIGSSRDTIYF. The DNA of the CDR3 is TGCAGCATAGGCAGCAGCCGGGACACCATATATTTT.

V is TRBV7-2 and J is TRBJ1-2; D uncertain. The germline V gene encodes CDR1 SGHTA and CDR2 FQGNSA. V lost 6 bases and J 4 bases, leaving 12 bases between the germline ends. CDR3 length: 13 residues. CDR3 nucleotide sequence: TGTGCCAGCAGGAGGCAAGTCGGCTATGGCTACACCTTC. Protein: CASRRQVGYGYTF.

In regard to this clone: This same CDR3 is encoded by further DNA sequences in the sample. The chain couples TRBV29-1 to TRBJ1-2; D perhaps matches TRBD1 (5 bases). The V end lost 4 bases, the J end lost 3 bases, and 6 bases lay between the germline ends. CDR3 length equals 11 residues. Germline V gene sequence: CDR1 SQVTM, CDR2 ANQGSEA. The DNA for the CDR3 is TGCAGCGTTGTAGGGGACTATGGCTACACCTTC. It is translated as CSVVGDYGYTF.

V usage is TRBV24-1 and J usage is TRBJ2-2, with 9 bases aligning to TRBD1. This CDR3 is 16 amino acids long. With V trimmed by 3 bases and J by 6 bases, 7 bases remained unmatched. Germline V CDR1 and CDR2: KGHDR, SFDVKD. Here the CDR3 DNA reads TGTGCCACCAGTGATCCGGACAGGGGTTACGCCGGGGAGCTGTTTTTT. Residues: CATSDPDRGYAGELFF.

The J gene is TRBJ2-1, the V gene TRBV24-1; 10 bases are shared with TRBD1. After removal of 4 bases from V and 10 bases from J, the junction contained 12 bases not matched to a gene. The germline V gene encodes CDR1 KGHDR and CDR2 SFDVKD. The CDR3 consists of 16 residues. The CDR3 nucleotides read TGTGCCACCAGTGACCCCCCCCGGGACAGGGGATGCGAGCAGTTCTTC. Translation gives CATSDPPRDRGCEQFF.

The chain employs TRBV11-3 and TRBJ2-2; D is unclear. CDR3 length: 15 residues. CDR1 is SGHNT and CDR2 is YENEEA in the germline V gene. V dropped 4 bases and J dropped 4 bases, with 13 bases sitting between them. The CDR3 spells CASSSPQDITGELFF. The CDR3 DNA reads as TGTGCCAGCAGCTCTCCCCAGGATATCACCGGGGAGCTGTTTTTT.

The chain uses TRBV6-4 and TRBJ2-3, with D perhaps TRBD1 (6 bases). V gave up 8 bases and J gave up 4 bases, with 34 bases separating them. The CDR3 extends over 20 amino acids. Germline V lookup: CDR1 MRHNA, CDR2 SNTAGT. The CDR3: CASHLILVGQNRAWADTQYF. The CDR3 bases are TGTGCCAGCCACCTTATCTTAGTTGGACAGAACCGGGCGTGGGCAGATACGCAGTATTTT.

As for this clone: Compared with germline, one end of the junction differs, possibly owing to a read error. This chain connects TRBV4-2 to TRBJ2-1; tentatively, D is TRBD2 (6 bases). From germline, CDR1 is LGHNA and CDR2 YNFKEQ. The CDR3 consists of 16 residues. CDR3 region: CASTQHGGPSYNEQFF. The CDR3 coding sequence is TGTGCCAGCACCCAACACGGGGGACCTTCCTACAATGAGCAGTTCTTC.

This chain joins TRBV30 and TRBJ2-4; 11 nucleotides align to TRBD2. The CDR3 totals 18 residues. Germline V gene data show CDR1 as GTSNPN and CDR2 as SVGIG (reference sequence). V shed 3 bases and J 0 bases; nucleotides not matched to a gene: 10. CDR3 residues: CAWRTSGGAPLAKNIQYF. CDR3 bases: TGTGCCTGGAGAACTAGCGGGGGAGCCCCGCTAGCCAAAAACATTCAGTACTTC.

In its sample, this clone was seen once. The chain has TRBV19 and TRBJ1-5, with 7 bases lining up with TRBD1. V lost 6 bases to trimming and J lost 2 bases; unmatched junction nucleotides: 4. Germline CDR1 and CDR2: LNHDA and SQIVND (reference sequence). This CDR3 is built from 14 residues. As DNA, the CDR3 is TGTGCCAGTAGCCTTACAGGGGGCAATCAGCCCCAGCATTTT. Protein product: CASSLTGGNQPQHF.